The rows below give T cell receptor beta chains drawn from one sample of a study of identical twins. TCRdb fed the 5' RACE reads into MiXCR, producing one record per CDR3 protein. The repertoire has roughly 750,000 distinct CDR3 sequences, around 20% of them found once; the top ten carry approximately 4.5%. These same data were also listed under a study on T cells expressing NK-cell markers.

Sequencing input: PBMCs. The receptors stem from a young woman in good health. Each CDR3 is given with its conserved first and last residue. A D gene is named only where the DNA matches it firmly. Where a row states a size, it is once, few, many or the class of an expanded clone; other rows omit it.

clone_size d_call j_call v_call cdr3_aa cdr3_nt
few TRBD2 TRBJ2-1 TRBV10-3 CAVLAGGISGEQFF TGTGCCGTACTAGCGGGAGGGATTTCGGGCGAGCAGTTCTTC
few . TRBJ2-7 TRBV29-1 CSARMGEQYF TGCAGCGCACGCATGGGCGAGCAGTACTTC
many . TRBJ2-1 TRBV13 CASSLGQINYNEQFF TGTGCCAGCAGCTTAGGACAGATAAACTACAATGAGCAGTTCTTC
. . TRBJ2-1 TRBV2 CASSDKVSEQFF TGTGCCAGCAGTGATAAGGTCAGTGAGCAGTTCTTC
many . TRBJ2-3 TRBV20-1 CSVGGLRDTQYF TGCAGTGTGGGCGGGCTCAGGGATACGCAGTATTTT
few . TRBJ1-2 TRBV29-1 CSVGGAGHYGYTF TGCAGCGTTGGGGGGGCAGGCCACTATGGCTACACCTTC
once . TRBJ2-7 TRBV6-1 CTSSVRLAIPYEQYF TGTACCAGCAGTGTAAGGTTGGCGATCCCCTACGAGCAGTACTTC
few . TRBJ2-3 TRBV7-9 CASSLAAGEEDTQYF TGTGCCAGCAGCTTAGCGGCAGGGGAGGAAGATACGCAGTATTTT
. . TRBJ2-1 TRBV29-1 CSVELVARYNEQFF TGCAGCGTTGAATTGGTAGCTCGCTACAATGAGCAGTTCTTC
many . TRBJ2-1 TRBV12-3/TRBV12-4 CASSSWGAGEQFF TGTGCCAGCAGTTCTTGGGGGGCTGGTGAGCAGTTCTTC
. . TRBJ2-7 TRBV5-6 CASSPPNLRPPYEQYF TGTGCCAGCAGCCCTCCCAACTTAAGACCCCCCTACGAGCAGTACTTC
few . TRBJ2-1 TRBV12-3/TRBV12-4 CASSNPLGGGLVYNEQFF TGTGCCAGCAGTAACCCCCTAGGAGGGGGGCTGGTCTACAATGAGCAGTTCTTC
many TRBD1 TRBJ1-5 TRBV12-3/TRBV12-4 CASTMDRAGNQPQHF TGTGCCAGCACCATGGACAGGGCGGGCAATCAGCCCCAGCATTTT
many TRBD1 TRBJ2-2 TRBV5-1 CASSETGGLSTGELFF TGCGCCAGCAGCGAGACAGGGGGCCTCAGCACCGGGGAGCTGTTTTTT
few . TRBJ1-1 TRBV7-6 CASSSFGEGRFAEAFF TGTGCCAGCAGCAGCTTCGGGGAGGGGCGCTTTGCTGAAGCTTTCTTT
. . TRBJ2-7 TRBV21-1 CASSVAGGSYEQYF .
few TRBD1 TRBJ2-7 TRBV7-6 CASSGPGGTGVSEQYF TGTGCCAGCAGCGGACCCGGCGGGACAGGGGTATCCGAGCAGTACTTC
few TRBD2 TRBJ2-7 TRBV20-1 CSARDSGKFYEQYF TGCAGTGCTAGAGATAGCGGGAAGTTCTACGAGCAGTACTTC
few . TRBJ1-1 TRBV7-6 CASSLEATMNTEAFF TGTGCCAGCAGCTTAGAGGCCACGATGAACACTGAAGCTTTCTTT
. . TRBJ2-3 TRBV12-3/TRBV12-4 CASRSRESRTDTQYF TGTGCCAGCAGGAGTCGGGAGTCGAGAACAGATACGCAGTATTTT